Presented here are 23 T cell receptor beta chains from one specimen sequenced in a study of human T cells and chemical hapten exposure. The time point was: patch test 2, 6 weeks after DPC sensitization. Sample treatment: therapeutic diphenylcyclopropenone sensitization with weekly scalp DPC. TCRdb fed the RACE reads into MiXCR, producing one record per CDR3 protein. The profile shows 350,000 to 400,000 distinct CDR3 sequences, about 6% of them singletons. The sequencing here drew on whole blood, taken in connection with sensitization to the hapten diphenylcyclopropenone (DPC). Every receptor here comes from a woman in her late teens or twenties with alopecia areata. Some clones in this sample may be carry-over from other donors' samples.

This clonotype was counted many times. V usage is TRBV7-8 and J usage is TRBJ2-7; D gene ambiguous. The CDR3 covers 12 residues. Per the germline V gene, CDR1 is SGHVS and CDR2 is FQNEAQ. Trimming left V 1 base short and J 6 bases short, with 7 bases between. For the CDR3, the DNA is TGTGCCAGCAGCTTAGGTAGACGCGAGCAGTACTTC. Translated, it gives CASSLGRREQYF.

This clonotype was seen a handful of times. The chain has TRBV18 and TRBJ1-1; D gene ambiguous. The V gene's germline CDR1 is KGHSH and CDR2 LQKENI. The CDR3 totals 13 residues. V gave up 3 bases and J gave up 0 bases, with 5 bases separating them. The CDR3 protein is CASSPEMNTEAFF. The CDR3 DNA reads as TGTGCCAGCTCACCCGAAATGAACACTGAAGCTTTCTTT.

This clonotype was observed at least ten times. The genes are TRBV27 and TRBJ1-5; no clear D gene. The V end lost 3 bases, the J end lost 5 bases, and 11 bases lay between the germline ends. Germline V gives CDR1 MNHEY, CDR2 SMNVEV (reference sequence). CDR3 size: 14 residues. CDR3 loop: CASSLERGYQPQHF. The CDR3 DNA reads as TGTGCCAGCAGTTTGGAGAGAGGATATCAGCCCCAGCATTTT.

The table lists this clonotype with a few counts. The chain is built from TRBV27 and TRBJ1-4; D is possibly TRBD1 (5 bases). V shed 6 bases and J shed 3 bases, with 14 bases lying between them. CDR1 and CDR2 from the germline V gene are MNHEY and SMNVEV (reference sequence). The CDR3 contains 15 residues. The CDR3 region is CASRSDGGANEKLFF. In nucleotides, the CDR3 is TGTGCCAGCAGGTCCGACGGGGGAGCTAATGAAAAACTGTTTTTT. The full variable domain, its missing parts supplied by reference TRBV27 and TRBJ1-4, is EAQVTQNPRYLITVTGKKLTVTCSQNMNHEYMSWYRQDPGLGLRQIYYSMNVEVTDKGDVPEGYKVSRKEKRNFPLILESPSPNQTSLYFCASRSDGGANEKLFFGSGTQLSVL.

This clonotype was counted ten times or more. This chain links TRBV20-1 with TRBJ1-1; a weak D match, TRBD1 (5 bases). Between the trimmed V and J ends, which lost 6 bases and 4 bases, there was a span of 21 bases. This CDR3 has 15 residues. Germline values: CDR1 DFQATT, CDR2 SNEGSKA (reference sequence). The DNA of the CDR3 is TGCAGTGCCATTCCCGGGCAGGGTATGAGCACTGAAGCTTTCTTT. The encoded protein is CSAIPGQGMSTEAFF.

The chain joins TRBV24-1 to TRBJ2-2; 7 nucleotides match TRBD1. Germline V lookup: CDR1 KGHDR, CDR2 SFDVKD. The CDR3 loop spans 14 amino acids. V dropped 3 bases and J dropped 5; count of bases not matched to a gene: 2. CDR3 bases: TGTGCCACCAGTGATACGGGACAGACCGGGGAGCTGTTTTTT. It codes for CATSDTGQTGELFF.

CDR3 DNA: TGTGCCAGCAGTACGCCCCAACCCAGAGAGACCCAGTACTTC. It encodes CASSTPQPRETQYF. The chain links TRBV6-6 to TRBJ2-5; D gene uncertain. CDR3 length: 14 residues. The V gene's germline CDR1 is MNHNY and CDR2 SVGAGI (reference sequence). Trimming removed 5 bases at V and 4 bases at J, with 14 bases between.

This clonotype was counted ten times or more. This chain connects TRBV3-1 to TRBJ2-1; D gene ambiguous. Germline V lookup: CDR1 LGHDT, CDR2 YNNKEL (reference sequence). This CDR3 is 15 amino acids long. V was shortened by 2 bases and J by 4 bases, with 12 bases between the two germline ends. The CDR3 DNA is TGTGCCAGCAGCCAACAGCCTGCGTGGTACAATGAGCAGTTCTTC. Translating it yields CASSQQPAWYNEQFF.

The table lists this clonotype with many counts. CDR3: CASRRDRVDTEAFF. The CDR3 nucleotides read TGTGCCAGCAGACGCGACAGGGTCGACACTGAAGCTTTCTTT. The J gene is TRBJ1-1, the V gene TRBV7-2; 7 bases match TRBD1. After removal of 6 bases from V and 3 bases from J, the junction contained 7 bases not matched to a gene. The CDR3 length is 14 residues. The V gene's germline CDR1 is SGHTA and CDR2 FQGNSA.

This clonotype was recorded a few times. This chain links TRBV4-3 with TRBJ1-2; D ambiguous. With 4 bases removed from V and 6 bases from J, the gap between germline ends came to 12 bases. CDR1 and CDR2 from the germline V gene are LGHNA and YSLEER. The CDR3 is 13 residues long. DNA of the CDR3: TGCGCCAGCAGCCTTTCGGACGGAGATGGCTACACCTTC. The encoded protein is CASSLSDGDGYTF.

This clonotype was seen only a few times. The chain has TRBV20-1 and TRBJ2-7, with 8 bases lining up with TRBD1. The CDR3 contains 13 residues. From germline, CDR1 is DFQATT and CDR2 SNEGSKA (reference sequence). Unmatched junction bases numbered 7, after V lost 3 bases and J lost 6 bases. CDR3 sequence reads: CSARRTGKTEQYF. DNA of the CDR3: TGCAGTGCTAGGAGGACAGGGAAAACCGAGCAGTACTTC.

This clonotype was picked up many times. The genes are TRBV3-1 and TRBJ1-6; D is undetermined. This CDR3 comprises 12 residues. Between the trimmed V and J ends, which lost 1 base and 14 bases, there was a span of 9 bases. From germline, CDR1 is LGHDT and CDR2 YNNKEL (reference sequence). In DNA form, the CDR3 reads TGTGCCAGCAGCCAAGCGTCCACCTCCCTCCACTTT. It specifies CASSQASTSLHF.

Concerning this clonotype: A much more abundant neighbour one base away suggests this may be a read error. The chain uses TRBV29-1 and TRBJ2-6, with D possibly being TRBD1 or TRBD2 (5 bases each). The CDR3 spans 14 residues. The germline V gene encodes CDR1 SQVTM and CDR2 ANQGSEA. DNA for the CDR3: TGCAGCGTTGATACGGGGTTTGGGGCCAACATCCTGACTTTC. It codes for CSVDTGFGANILTF.

The rearrangement uses TRBV7-2 and TRBJ1-6; D remains ambiguous. Germline loops: CDR1 SGHTA, CDR2 FQGNSA. Between the trimmed V and J ends, which lost 3 bases and 6 bases, there was a span of 9 bases. The CDR3 is 14 amino acids. The CDR3 sequence: CASSFLVLNSPLHF. The CDR3 DNA is TGTGCCAGCAGCTTTTTGGTTCTTAATTCACCCCTCCACTTT.

V and J are TRBV4-3 and TRBJ2-5; TRBD1 is a possible D gene (5 bases). Per germline, CDR1 LGHNA and CDR2 YSLEER. This CDR3 region has 15 residues. Trimming pared 0 bases from V and 5 bases from J, leaving 13 bases between. The CDR3 loop reads CASSQDRGRSETQYF. The CDR3 coding sequence is TGCGCCAGCAGCCAAGATAGGGGTAGGAGCGAGACCCAGTACTTC.

The chain employs TRBV18 and TRBJ2-7; 11 positions agree with TRBD1. Germline V gene sequence: CDR1 KGHSH, CDR2 LQKENI. Trimming removed 1 base from V and 3 bases from J; junction bases left unmatched: 5. The CDR3 contains 16 residues. CDR3 nucleotides: TGTGCCAGCTCACCACTGGGACAGGGGGTAAACTACGAGCAGTACTTC. This gives the protein CASSPLGQGVNYEQYF. Full variable domain (outside the CDR3, taken from reference TRBV18 and TRBJ2-7): NAGVMQNPRHLVRRRGQEARLRCSPMKGHSHVYWYRQLPEEGLKFMVYLQKENIIDESGMPKERFSAEFPKEGPSILRIQQVVRGDSAAYFCASSPLGQGVNYEQYFGPGTRLTVT.

This clonotype was seen repeatedly, ten times or more. V is TRBV7-3 and J is TRBJ2-6; either TRBD1 or TRBD2 may supply D (5 bases each). CDR1 and CDR2 (germline): SGHTA, FQGTGA. With 0 bases removed from V and 0 bases from J, the gap between germline ends came to 6 bases. CDR3 length: 16 amino acids. The CDR3 sequence: CASSLTGTSGANVLTF. The CDR3 region has the DNA TGTGCCAGCAGCTTAACAGGGACCTCTGGGGCCAACGTCCTGACTTTC.

This clonotype was picked up many times. The rearrangement joins TRBV5-6 to TRBJ1-6; 8 positions match TRBD1. Germline values: CDR1 SGHDT, CDR2 YYEEEE. J was trimmed by 6 bases and V by 4 bases; bases with no gene match: 9. The CDR3 contains 16 residues. The CDR3 coding sequence is TGTGCCAGCAGCAATTCAAGGACAGGGCGTAATTCACCCCTCCACTTT. Encoded protein: CASSNSRTGRNSPLHF.

Worth noting for this clonotype: A much larger clone differs from this one at a single base, so this may be a read error. This sequence joins TRBV4-2 and TRBJ1-1, with TRBD1 as a possible D gene (5 bases). Germline V gene lookup returns CDR1 LGHNA and CDR2 YNFKEQ. The CDR3 has 15 amino acids. The CDR3 region is CAGSPPTDLGTEAFF. CDR3 nucleotides: TGTGCCGGCAGCCCTCCGACAGATTTAGGCACTGAAGCTTTCTTT.

This clonotype was picked up many times. CDR3 in DNA: TGTGCCACCCAACCGACATGGGAACATGGCTACACCTTC. It specifies CATQPTWEHGYTF. V usage is TRBV7-2 and J usage is TRBJ1-2; D uncertain. The CDR3 sequence is 13 residues long. The V and J ends lost 10 bases and 6 bases respectively, with 18 bases between them. CDR1 is SGHTA, CDR2 FQGNSA, per germline.

This clonotype was detected a few times. The J gene is TRBJ2-2, the V gene TRBV27; a possible D gene is TRBD2 (5 bases). CDR3 length: 14 residues. Between the trimmed V and J ends, which lost 5 bases and 3 bases, there was a span of 10 bases. CDR1 is MNHEY and CDR2 is SMNVEV in the germline V gene (reference sequence). CDR3 coding DNA: TGTGCCAGCAGTCAGATCGGGGACACCGGGGAGCTGTTTTTT. Translated: CASSQIGDTGELFF.

This chain connects TRBV12-3 or TRBV12-4 to TRBJ1-6, with D unclear. This CDR3 has 15 amino acids. V was trimmed by 8 bases and J by 9 bases, leaving 20 bases between them. The CDR3 DNA is TGTGCCAGCTCCTTCGAGGCCCGGGGTAGTTCACCCCTCCACTTT. Protein: CASSFEARGSSPLHF.

The rearrangement links TRBV18 to TRBJ1-2; D is perhaps TRBD1 (5 bases). The CDR3 has 15 residues. The ends were cut back, 0 bases at V and 2 bases at J, with 10 bases in the middle. Germline CDR1 KGHSH, CDR2 LQKENI. CDR3 in DNA: TGTGCCAGCTCACCACCGAATCGACAGAACTATGGCTACACCTTC. Translating gives CASSPPNRQNYGYTF.